The rows below give T cell receptor beta chains drawn from one sample of a study of vaccination effects on CD4 cells after COVID-19. Antigens for these TCRs are unknown. Sequencing used immunoSEQ multiplex PCR; TCRdb keeps in-frame clones, though not all of them. The sample has some 25,000 clones, under 75% seen once; the top ten hold approximately 13%. The specimen was CD4+ T cells from PBMCs cultured with HCoV-OC43 spike peptides, collected before COVID-19 vaccination. These receptors came from a human donor who received a COVID-19 vaccine. Both conserved end residues are part of each CDR3. D genes are given only for firm matches. Size tells how often a clone was seen (once, few, many) or the class of an expanded clone, and some rows leave it out.

size,length,J,V,D,DNA,CDR3
few,12,TRBJ2-3,TRBV7-9,TRBD2,TGTGCCACGGGCGGGAGAGCAGATACGCAGTATTTT,CATGGRADTQYF
few,13,TRBJ2-5,TRBV12-3/TRBV12-4,.,TGTGCCAGCAGTCAGAGTATCCAAGAGACCCAGTACTTC,CASSQSIQETQYF
few,15,TRBJ1-2,TRBV3-1/TRBV3-2,.,TGTGCCAGCAGCCAAGAGAGGACAGTTACATATGGCTACACCTTC,CASSQERTVTYGYTF
.,14,TRBJ2-2,TRBV25-1,.,TGTGCCAGCAGTCTCGGCGGGTTCACCGGGGAGCTGTTTTTT,CASSLGGFTGELFF
once,14,TRBJ2-1,TRBV5-1,TRBD2,TGCGCCAGCAGGGGAGGGACCGTCGGCAATGAGCAGTTCTTC,CASRGGTVGNEQFF
.,17,TRBJ2-2,TRBV10-2,TRBD2,TGCGCCAGCAGGGCCACTAGCGGGGTATGGGACACCGGGGAGCTGTTTTTT,CASRATSGVWDTGELFF
.,15,TRBJ1-1,TRBV10-1,TRBD1,TGCGCCAGCAGCCGCACGGGACAGGGGAACACTGAAGCTTTCTTT,CASSRTGQGNTEAFF
once,13,TRBJ2-7,TRBV6-5,.,TGTGCCAGCAGTCCATATCTTTTCGACGAGCAGTACTTC,CASSPYLFDEQYF
.,14,TRBJ1-1,TRBV18,.,TGTGCCAGCTCACCACTCACAGGGCCGGATGAAGCTTTCTTT,CASSPLTGPDEAFF
.,13,TRBJ2-5,TRBV30,.,TGTGCCTGGAGTAAGAGGCTCCGGGAGACCCAGTACTTC,CAWSKRLRETQYF
few,15,TRBJ2-7,TRBV4-1,.,TGCGCCAGCAGCCAAGGAGGAGGAACGACCCGCGAGCAGTACTTC,CASSQGGGTTREQYF
once,15,TRBJ2-2,TRBV19,.,TGTGCCAGTAGTCGCCAGGGGTTGAACACCGGGGAGCTGTTTTTT,CASSRQGLNTGELFF
.,14,TRBJ1-1,TRBV7-2,.,TGTGCCAGCAGCTTGGTAGGGGGGAGGGCTGAAGCTTTCTTT,CASSLVGGRAEAFF
.,14,TRBJ2-7,TRBV13,.,TGTGCCAGCAGTGGTTCGGAAAGCTCCTACGAGCAGTACTTC,CASSGSESSYEQYF
few,12,TRBJ1-2,TRBV11-2,.,TGTGCCAGCAGCTTAGTTAGCTATGGCTACACCTTC,CASSLVSYGYTF
.,13,TRBJ1-5,TRBV7-2,.,TGTGCCAGCAGCGGCAATAGCAATCAGCCCCAGCATTTT,CASSGNSNQPQHF
.,17,TRBJ2-3,TRBV19,TRBD2,TGTGCCAGTACTCCGACTGTAGCGGGGAGTTTCACAGATACGCAGTATTTT,CASTPTVAGSFTDTQYF
.,14,TRBJ1-6,TRBV27,.,TGTGCCAGCAGTTTAAGGGAGGTGGCTTTACCCCTCCACTTT,CASSLREVALPLHF
.,13,TRBJ1-5,TRBV12-3/TRBV12-4,.,TGTGCCAGCAATTCCCTCTTCGGTGCGCCCCAGCATTTT,CASNSLFGAPQHF
.,18,TRBJ2-1,TRBV3-1/TRBV3-2,.,TGTGCCAGCAGCCCGGATTTGGGGGCCCCAAGCTCCTACAATGAGCAGTTCTTC,CASSPDLGAPSSYNEQFF
.,13,TRBJ2-5,TRBV5-1,.,TGCGCCAGCAGCTTGCCCAGCGAAGAGACCCAGTACTTC,CASSLPSEETQYF
.,15,TRBJ2-3,TRBV19,.,TGTGCCAGTAGTAAGGCGTGGGAGACTTCAGATACGCAGTATTTT,CASSKAWETSDTQYF
.,13,TRBJ2-3,TRBV12-3/TRBV12-4,.,TGTGCCAGCACTCGAGGGACGGGGAATACGCAGTATTTT,CASTRGTGNTQYF
.,16,TRBJ2-5,TRBV7-8,TRBD2,TGTGCCAGCAGCTTAGTGATTCTAGCGGGAGGTGAGACCCAGTACTTC,CASSLVILAGGETQYF
.,13,TRBJ2-3,TRBV4-1,.,TGCGCCAGCAGCCAGACTCCCACAGATACGCAGTATTTT,CASSQTPTDTQYF
few,14,TRBJ2-7,TRBV3-1/TRBV3-2,.,TGTGCCAGCAGCCAAGGTCAGGGGAGCTACGAGCAGTACTTC,CASSQGQGSYEQYF
few,16,TRBJ2-1,TRBV6-1,TRBD2,TGTGCCAGCAGTGTGTCTAGCGGGGGGGTCTACAATGAGCAGTTCTTC,CASSVSSGGVYNEQFF
.,14,TRBJ2-3,TRBV1,.,TGCACCAGCAGCACTAGTCCCTACACAGATACGCAGTATTTT,CTSSTSPYTDTQYF
once,14,TRBJ1-2,TRBV19,.,TGTGCCAGTGGCCCCTGGGGGACCAACTATGGCTACACCTTC,CASGPWGTNYGYTF
.,13,TRBJ1-2,TRBV12-3/TRBV12-4,.,TGTGCCAGCAGTTTAACCCCATGGAGTGGCTACACCTTC,CASSLTPWSGYTF
.,15,TRBJ2-2,TRBV7-2,.,TGTGCCAGCAGCTTAGCCGGGGGAGACACCGGGGAGCTGTTTTTT,CASSLAGGDTGELFF
few,12,TRBJ1-5,TRBV18,.,TGTGCCAGCTCACCAGGGGATCAGCCCCAGCATTTT,CASSPGDQPQHF
.,11,TRBJ2-2,TRBV29-1,.,TGCAGCGTTGCTGAGACCGGGGAGCTGTTTTTT,CSVAETGELFF
.,17,TRBJ2-3,TRBV4-1,.,TGCGCCAGCAGGTCTGGCGGTGCCAAATTCCGCACAGATACGCAGTATTTT,CASRSGGAKFRTDTQYF
.,15,TRBJ1-5,TRBV27,.,TGTGCCAGCAGATCCCTACAGGGCCCCTATCAGCCCCAGCATTTT,CASRSLQGPYQPQHF
few,14,TRBJ2-7,TRBV2,.,TGTGCCACCATCCCCGGACGGAGCCGCTACGAGCAGTACTTC,CATIPGRSRYEQYF
.,13,TRBJ1-1,TRBV12-3/TRBV12-4,.,TGTGCCAGCAGTATAAACATGAACACTGAAGCTTTCTTT,CASSINMNTEAFF
once,16,TRBJ2-7,TRBV15,TRBD2,TGTGCCACCAGCAGAGCCTTAGCGGGAGCGGCCTACGAGCAGTACTTC,CATSRALAGAAYEQYF
.,15,TRBJ1-1,TRBV6-5,.,TGTGCCAGCATGCTGCAGGCAGGGTTAACGGGTGAAGCTTTCTTT,CASMLQAGLTGEAFF
once,13,TRBJ1-1,TRBV7-9,.,TGTGCCAGCAGCCCGAGGGCTGTCACTGAAGCTTTCTTT,CASSPRAVTEAFF
.,15,TRBJ1-5,TRBV5-8,.,TGTGCCAGCAGCATACAGGGTTTTAGCAATCAGCCCCAGCATTTT,CASSIQGFSNQPQHF
.,17,TRBJ2-5,TRBV5-1,TRBD2,TGCGCCAGCAGCCCGGGACTAGCGGGAGGGCCGGAAGAGACCCAGTACTTC,CASSPGLAGGPEETQYF
.,14,TRBJ1-5,TRBV19,.,TGTGCCAGTAAAGCGGCAGGGATCGGGCAGCCCCAGCATTTT,CASKAAGIGQPQHF
few,12,TRBJ1-1,TRBV3-1/TRBV3-2,.,TGTGCCAGCAGCGGTGGGAGGAAGGGGGCTTTCTTT,CASSGGRKGAFF
few,14,TRBJ1-1,TRBV6-1,.,TGTGCCAGCAGTGAAAGTATCGGGGGGGGCGAAGCTTTCTTT,CASSESIGGGEAFF
.,13,TRBJ1-2,TRBV6-2/TRBV6-3,.,TGTGCCAGCAGTTTCGGACCTTTCTATGGCTACACCTTC,CASSFGPFYGYTF
.,15,TRBJ2-3,TRBV24-1,.,TGTGCCACCAGTGATAATATCGCAGATGGAGATACGCAGTATTTT,CATSDNIADGDTQYF
.,17,TRBJ1-2,TRBV18,.,TGTGCCAGCTCACCGACGGGACTGAGTCGGATCCGCTATGGCTACACCTTC,CASSPTGLSRIRYGYTF
.,13,TRBJ1-2,TRBV30,.,TGTGCCTGGAGTGTAGCCACAGGGTATGGCTACACCTTC,CAWSVATGYGYTF
.,15,TRBJ1-5,TRBV2,.,TGTGCCAGCAGTGACGGCACAGGGCGCAATCAGCCCCAGCATTTT,CASSDGTGRNQPQHF
.,16,TRBJ1-6,TRBV10-2,TRBD1,TGCGCCAGCAGTTCTATACAGGGGGGATATAATTCACCCCTCCACTTT,CASSSIQGGYNSPLHF
.,15,TRBJ2-6,TRBV7-2,TRBD1,TGTGCCAGCAGCTGGACAGGTTCTGGGGCCAACGTCCTGACTTTC,CASSWTGSGANVLTF
.,14,TRBJ1-2,TRBV6-5,.,TGTGCCAGCAGTTCCTCATCCCTGGGCTATGGCTACACCTTC,CASSSSSLGYGYTF
.,13,TRBJ2-1,TRBV2,.,TGTGCCAGCAGTGGTCAGGTTGATTCTGAGCAGTTCTTC,CASSGQVDSEQFF
.,15,TRBJ2-5,TRBV4-1,TRBD2,TGCGCCAGCAGCCAAGGGCTAGCGGGGGTCGTGGCCCAGTACTTC,CASSQGLAGVVAQYF
.,15,TRBJ1-5,TRBV6-5,TRBD1,TGTGCCAGCAGTCAAAGAAGTACAGGGGTGAAGCCCCAGCATTTT,CASSQRSTGVKPQHF
few,14,TRBJ2-2,TRBV7-9,.,TGTGCCAGCAGCTTATCCGGGACAACCGGGGAGCTGTTTTTT,CASSLSGTTGELFF
few,14,TRBJ1-4,TRBV7-9,.,TGTGCCAGCAGCTTGAGAGGGGGTAGTGAAAAACTGTTTTTT,CASSLRGGSEKLFF
.,17,TRBJ2-1,TRBV9,.,TGTGCCAGCAGCGTAATATCTTCCGGGGCCACGTTTCCTGAGCAGTTCTTC,CASSVISSGATFPEQFF